What follows are 15 T cell receptor beta chains derived from one specimen sequenced in a study of blood T cell repertoires in COVID-19. The method was immunoSEQ multiplex PCR; TCRdb's version includes in-frame clones alone and lacks a portion of them. The sample includes about 150,000 clones, approximately 83% of them seen just once. Sequencing was carried out using peripheral blood. The source is a woman aged 60 to 75 with COVID-19, enrolled during active disease.

This chain joins TRBV5-1 and TRBJ2-7, with D possibly being TRBD1 (5 bases). The CDR3 has 14 residues. Trimming removed 1 base at V and 7 bases at J, with 15 bases between. Germline values: CDR1 SGHRS, CDR2 YFSETQ. CDR3 region: CASSLFAGWEEQYF. The CDR3 DNA is TGCGCCAGCAGCTTGTTCGCAGGGTGGGAAGAGCAGTACTTC.

This chain joins TRBV27 and TRBJ2-2; 8 nucleotides align to TRBD2. The V segment lost 6 bases and the J segment 1 base; nucleotides outside the gene matches: 1. CDR1 is MNHEY, CDR2 SMNVEV, per germline (reference sequence). The CDR3 extends over 14 amino acids. This CDR3 is CASSGGENTGELFF. The CDR3 nucleotides read TGTGCCAGCAGCGGGGGGGAGAACACCGGGGAGCTGTTTTTT.

The chain recombines TRBV30 with TRBJ2-7; D is possibly TRBD1 (6 bases). Deletions cut 0 bases from V and 4 bases from J, with 10 bases between. This CDR3 has 13 amino acids. The germline V gene has CDR1 GTSNPN and CDR2 SVGIG (reference sequence). This chain's CDR3 is CAWSVQGWYEQYF. The CDR3, as DNA: TGTGCCTGGAGTGTACAGGGATGGTACGAGCAGTACTTC.

Only one count was recorded for this clone. V usage is TRBV9 and J usage is TRBJ2-5, with D perhaps matching TRBD2 (6 bases). Germline V CDR1 and CDR2: SGDLS, YYNGEE. V was shortened by 3 bases and J by 1 base, with 16 bases between the two germline ends. The CDR3 extends over 16 amino acids. CDR3 in DNA: TGTGCCAGCAGCGCCGGTACCGGGGGATTCCAAGAGACCCAGTACTTC. Its protein is CASSAGTGGFQETQYF.

The rearrangement joins TRBV29-1 to TRBJ1-2; 10 bases map to TRBD1. Trimming cost V 4 bases and J 6 bases; bases outside gene matches: 2. This CDR3 is 12 amino acids long. CDR1 and CDR2 from the germline V gene are SQVTM and ANQGSEA. The CDR3 DNA reads TGCAGCGTTGTTGACAGGGGGCATGGCTACACCTTC. This encodes CSVVDRGHGYTF.

The V and J genes are TRBV29-1 and TRBJ2-7, with 10 bases lining up with TRBD1. This CDR3 is 15 amino acids long. The V and J ends lost 3 bases and 2 bases, in that order; junction bases with no gene match: 7. Germline-derived CDR1 and CDR2 are SQVTM and ANQGSEA. CDR3 amino acids: CSVDLAGTGAYEQYF. Here the CDR3 DNA reads TGCAGCGTTGACTTAGCCGGGACAGGGGCCTACGAGCAGTACTTC.

The chain uses TRBV19 and TRBJ1-5; 10 nucleotides align to TRBD1. The germline V gene has CDR1 LNHDA and CDR2 SQIVND (reference sequence). CDR3 size: 15 residues. The V segment lost 4 bases and the J segment 7 bases; nucleotides outside the gene matches: 7. This CDR3 is CASSTRTGGGQPQHF. Here the CDR3 DNA reads TGTGCCAGTAGTACCCGGACAGGGGGGGGCCAGCCCCAGCATTTT. The variable domain in full, completed from reference TRBV19 and TRBJ1-5, reads DGGITQSPKYLFRKEGQNVTLSCEQNLNHDAMYWYRQDPGQGLRLIYYSQIVNDFQKGDIAEGYSVSREKKESFPLTVTSAQKNPTAFYLCASSTRTGGGQPQHFGDGTRLSIL.

The V call is TRBV19, the J call TRBJ2-2, with 11 positions matching TRBD2. From germline, CDR1 is LNHDA and CDR2 SQIVND (reference sequence). The V and J ends lost 9 bases and 1 base, in that order; junction bases with no gene match: 10. The CDR3 sequence is 17 residues long. The CDR3 nucleotides are TGTGCCAGCAAGCCACTAGCGGGGGTGAGGAACACCGGGGAGCTGTTTTTT. Residues: CASKPLAGVRNTGELFF.

The CDR3 protein is CASSPGGANTGELFF. For the CDR3, the DNA is TGCGCCAGCAGCCCGGGCGGGGCGAACACCGGGGAGCTGTTTTTT. V and J are TRBV4-3 and TRBJ2-2; perhaps TRBD2 as D (6 bases). Deletions cut 4 bases from V and 0 bases from J, with 9 bases between. CDR1 is LGHNA and CDR2 is YSLEER in the germline V gene. The CDR3 loop spans 15 amino acids.

The chain links TRBV7-3 to TRBJ2-5; 7 bases are shared with TRBD1. V gave up 1 base and J gave up 3 bases; unmatched junction bases: 2. The CDR3 covers 14 residues. Germline CDR1 reads SGHTA; CDR2 reads FQGTGA. The CDR3, as DNA: TGTGCCAGCAGCTTAATGGGACAGAAAGAGACCCAGTACTTC. Protein sequence: CASSLMGQKETQYF.

As to this clone: The sample contains more than one DNA sequence encoding this CDR3. This chain uses TRBV6-5 with TRBJ1-6; D is undetermined. The V gene's germline CDR1 is MNHEY and CDR2 SVGAGI. The V end was cut by 0 bases, the J end by 4 bases, with 7 bases between. The CDR3 is 15 residues long. The chain's CDR3 is CASSYSAVYNSPLHF. The CDR3 nucleotides read TGTGCCAGCAGTTACTCGGCCGTGTATAATTCACCCCTCCACTTT.

The V and J genes are TRBV10-3 and TRBJ2-7; tentatively, D is TRBD1 (6 bases). CDR3 length: 15 residues. V was shortened by 0 bases and J by 2 bases, with 11 bases between the two germline ends. CDR1 ENHRY and CDR2 SYGVKD come from the germline V gene. The CDR3 spells CAISESGDRTYEQYF. The CDR3 nucleotides are TGTGCCATCAGTGAGTCAGGAGACAGGACCTACGAGCAGTACTTC.

V is TRBV12-5 and J is TRBJ1-1; TRBD1 matches 10 bases. CDR3 size: 17 residues. The germline V gene has CDR1 LGHNT and CDR2 FRNRAP. V was pared by 6 bases and J by 4 bases, with 14 bases of the junction left unmatched. This chain's CDR3 is CASGPTGGEGRSTEAFF. CDR3 DNA: TGTGCTAGTGGCCCGACAGGGGGCGAAGGACGAAGCACTGAAGCTTTCTTT. Based on the CDR3 plus reference TRBV12-5 and TRBJ1-1, the full variable domain is DARVTQTPRHKVTEMGQEVTMRCQPILGHNTVFWYRQTMMQGLELLAYFRNRAPLDDSGMPKDRFSAEMPDATLATLKIQPSEPRDSAVYFCASGPTGGEGRSTEAFFGQGTRLTVV.

This rearrangement joins TRBV12-5 to TRBJ2-5, with TRBD1 as a possible D gene (5 bases). Germline V gene data show CDR1 as LGHNT and CDR2 as FRNRAP. Trimming pared 0 bases from V and 1 base from J, leaving 12 bases between. The CDR3 length is 16 residues. The CDR3 loop reads CASGLVLGPSQETQYF. The CDR3 DNA follows: TGTGCTAGTGGTTTGGTACTGGGGCCCAGCCAAGAGACCCAGTACTTC.

Only one count was recorded for this clone. V is TRBV19 and J is TRBJ1-4; 9 nucleotides line up with TRBD1. Per the germline V gene, CDR1 is LNHDA and CDR2 is SQIVND (reference sequence). The V and J ends lost 6 bases and 2 bases, in that order; junction bases with no gene match: 7. This CDR3 has 16 residues. The CDR3 sequence is CASRIQGAPTNEKLFF. As DNA, the CDR3 is TGTGCCAGTAGGATACAGGGGGCGCCGACTAATGAAAAACTGTTTTTT. The variable domain in full, with the rest retrieved from reference TRBV19 and TRBJ1-4, is DGGITQSPKYLFRKEGQNVTLSCEQNLNHDAMYWYRQDPGQGLRLIYYSQIVNDFQKGDIAEGYSVSREKKESFPLTVTSAQKNPTAFYLCASRIQGAPTNEKLFFGSGTQLSVL.